The 12 T cell receptor beta chains reported below all come from one sample, sequenced in a study of blood T cell repertoires in COVID-19. Produced via immunoSEQ multiplex PCR; TCRdb's table is partial and in-frame only. Of 250,000 to 350,000 clones listed, 89% are singletons. The specimen was peripheral blood. The receptors here all came from a woman aged 55-75 years with acute or convalescent COVID-19.

The rearrangement links TRBV5-1 to TRBJ2-3; 8 nucleotides match TRBD2. The germline V gene has CDR1 SGHRS and CDR2 YFSETQ. J gave up 2 bases and V 4 bases, and 6 bases lay outside the gene matches. The CDR3 loop spans 15 amino acids. This chain's CDR3 is CASSPVRGDTDTQYF. The CDR3, as DNA: TGCGCCAGCAGCCCTGTGCGGGGGGACACAGATACGCAGTATTTT.

This clone was observed a single time. In DNA form, the CDR3 reads TGCGCCAGCAGCCCTTCCGGGGGGATTTACAATGAGCAGTTCTTC. Amino acid sequence: CASSPSGGIYNEQFF. The genes are TRBV10-2 and TRBJ2-1; 7 bases are shared with TRBD2. V dropped 6 bases and J dropped 4; count of bases not matched to a gene: 9. CDR3 size: 15 residues. The germline V gene encodes CDR1 WSHSY and CDR2 SAAADI.

The genes are TRBV28 and TRBJ1-4; 9 positions match TRBD1. The J segment lost 7 bases and the V segment lost 5 bases, leaving 8 bases of the junction unmatched. The germline gives CDR1 MDHEN, CDR2 SYDVKM. The CDR3 contains 15 residues. This chain's CDR3 is CASSTNRGLGEKLFF. CDR3 nucleotides: TGTGCCAGCAGTACCAACAGGGGGCTCGGTGAAAAACTGTTTTTT.

The chain recombines TRBV7-6 with TRBJ2-2; 8 nucleotides match TRBD1. CDR1 is SGHVS, CDR2 FNYEAQ, per germline. Trimming at V came to 7 bases and at J to 6 bases, leaving 10 bases not matched to a gene. The CDR3 totals 15 residues. CDR3 loop: CASNSGQGLPGELFF. The CDR3 DNA reads as TGTGCCAGCAATAGTGGACAGGGCCTGCCCGGGGAGCTGTTTTTT.

This chain links TRBV7-2 with TRBJ1-5; D not resolved. Trimming shortened V by 3 bases and J by 3 bases, and 6 bases separated the two germline ends. Looked up from germline, CDR1 is SGHTA and CDR2 is FQGNSA. This CDR3 comprises 13 residues. CDR3 sequence: CASSLAFNQPQHF. CDR3 nucleotide sequence: TGTGCCAGCAGCTTGGCATTCAATCAGCCCCAGCATTTT.

This chain joins TRBV5-1 and TRBJ1-4; 10 nucleotides align to TRBD1. Germline V gene data show CDR1 as SGHRS and CDR2 as YFSETQ. The CDR3 runs to 15 residues. The V segment lost 0 bases and the J segment 7 bases; nucleotides outside the gene matches: 3. The chain's CDR3 is CASSLGTGGTEKLFF. CDR3 nucleotides: TGCGCCAGCAGCTTGGGGACAGGGGGAACTGAAAAACTGTTTTTT.

This clone was detected only once. The chain combines TRBV6-5 with TRBJ2-5; D is uncertain. The V end lost 11 bases, the J end lost 5 bases, and 9 bases lay between the germline ends. Germline V gene data show CDR1 as MNHEY and CDR2 as SVGAGI. The CDR3 totals 10 residues. CDR3 nucleotide sequence: TGTGCCCTCGGCAGGGAGACCCAGTACTTC. Protein sequence: CALGRETQYF.

The chain joins TRBV15 to TRBJ2-7; a possible D gene is TRBD2 (6 bases). V was pared by 3 bases and J by 1 base, with 10 bases between. This CDR3 contains 14 residues. The germline V gene has CDR1 LNHNV and CDR2 YYDKDF (reference sequence). The CDR3 DNA is TGTGCCACCAGCAGCCTCGGGAGTTCCTACGAGCAGTACTTC. Amino acids: CATSSLGSSYEQYF. Full variable domain (outside the CDR3, taken from reference TRBV15 and TRBJ2-7): DAMVIQNPRYQVTQFGKPVTLSCSQTLNHNVMYWYQQKSSQAPKLLFHYYDKDFNNEADTPDNFQSRRPNTSFCFLDIRSPGLGDTAMYLCATSSLGSSYEQYFGPGTRLTVT.

The rearrangement uses TRBV11-2 and TRBJ2-1, with 7 bases that match TRBD2. V was pared by 8 bases and J by 8 bases, with 12 bases of the junction left unmatched. In germline, CDR1 is SGHAT, CDR2 FQNNGV. CDR3 size: 14 residues. The CDR3 loop reads CASGPMGGFDEQFF. The CDR3 DNA reads TGTGCCAGCGGGCCTATGGGGGGGTTCGATGAGCAGTTCTTC.

The rearrangement uses TRBV3-1 (or the pseudogene TRBV3-2) and TRBJ2-3, with a tentative D call TRBD2 (6 bases). The CDR3 length is 14 residues. V gave up 0 bases and J gave up 5 bases, with 9 bases separating them. Germline V gene sequence: CDR1 LGHDT, CDR2 YNNKEL (reference sequence). CDR3: CASSQDGGVDTQYF. In DNA form, the CDR3 reads TGTGCCAGCAGCCAAGATGGAGGGGTAGATACGCAGTATTTT.

V is TRBV5-1 and J is TRBJ1-6, with 7 bases identical to TRBD1. J lost 6 bases, V lost 1 base, and 7 bases had no gene match. Germline CDR1 and CDR2: SGHRS and YFSETQ. This CDR3 spans 16 amino acids. Written as DNA, the CDR3 is TGCGCCAGCAGCTTGTCTCCAGGGGGAGTTAATTCACCCCTCCACTTT. It specifies CASSLSPGGVNSPLHF.

This chain connects TRBV4-2 to TRBJ2-7; 8 nucleotides agree with TRBD2. Losses at the gene ends were 2 bases for V and 3 bases for J; bases not matched to a gene: 3. The germline V gene has CDR1 LGHNA and CDR2 YNFKEQ. CDR3 size: 14 residues. CDR3 sequence (DNA): TGTGCCAGCAGCCAATATGCGGGGGGCTACGAGCAGTACTTC. Protein: CASSQYAGGYEQYF.